This entry concerns a single T cell receptor (beta chain). Its target is unknown. This sample stems from a study of T cells in Graves' hyperthyroidism and ophthalmopathy. Overall study findings and caveats: Ophthalmopathy could be told apart from stable hyperthyroidism with a 13 V-J model. The model's output predicted ophthalmopathy at a median of 6.5 months prior to onset.

The CDR3 has 14 amino acids. Trimming took 6 bases from V and 7 from J, leaving 17 bases between them. Individuals with ophthalmopathy presented a Clinical Activity Score of at least 3, a NOSPECS grade of at least 4 and a duration under 3 months. Reasons for excluding patients were uncontrolled infection, other autoimmune disease, pregnancy or lactation. Amplified TCR beta CDR3 regions derived from RNA transcripts. A set of HTBI primers served as the primers for a first-round RT-PCR of the TCR CDR3. TCRdb called the multiplex PCR reads again in MiXCR, with one record for every CDR3 protein. The data hold more than 450,000 distinct CDR3 sequences, with approximately 20% observed a single time.

Material for sequencing was blood. The V gene is TRBV12-3 or TRBV12-4, the J gene TRBJ2-3; no firm D call. This clonotype originated in a man in his forties with Graves' ophthalmopathy. Written as DNA, the CDR3 is TGTGCCAGCAGCGTAGGTGGCAAGGAACATACGCAGTATTTT. This codes for CASSVGGKEHTQYF.